The TCR beta chain described here comes from a study of cytomegalovirus exposure and HLA in healthy donors. Study-level results: Some TCR beta chains (more than 150 of them) were listed as cytomegalovirus-associated. For most TCR beta V segments, an earlier analysis put the productive rate at about 87% or about 30% of the time. A later analysis linked around 17,000 TCR beta sequences to HLA alleles at 0.05 false discovery rate.

In nominal health when sampled, donors likely had unrecorded immune exposures nonetheless. Between the trimmed V and J ends, which lost 4 bases and 7 bases, there was a span of 11 bases. Looked up from germline, CDR1 is SGHVS and CDR2 is FQNEAQ. This CDR3 contains 13 residues. Use of 60 Vbeta and 13 Jbeta primers characterized the PCR. The assay was immunoSEQ multiplex PCR, and TCRdb's table has in-frame clones only and misses some. In the table there are fewer than 150,000 clones, approximately 80% of which are singletons. Of note for this clone: Its antigen is still unknown.

J is TRBJ1-5 and V is TRBV7-8; D call uncertain. What was sequenced was PBMCs. The clonotype was recovered from a man aged 30 to 39 in good health and CMV-seronegative. The CDR3 loop is CASSSSVTQPQHF. The CDR3 DNA reads as TGTGCCAGCAGCTCTTCAGTCACCCAGCCCCAGCATTTT.